This entry concerns a single T cell receptor (beta chain). The sample comes from a study of T cell changes during pregnancy in multiple sclerosis. Sequencing used immunoSEQ multiplex PCR; TCRdb keeps in-frame clones, though not all of them. The table shows around 34,000 clones, with 85% to 90% occurring only once. J lost 0 bases, V lost 1 base, and 3 bases had no gene match. The CDR3 spans 17 residues. CDR1 and CDR2 from the germline V gene are SGDLS and YYNGEE. The material sequenced was CD8+ T cells from peripheral blood mononuclear cells, taken after pregnancy. This sequence was found in a female donor with multiple sclerosis, enrolled in a pregnancy study. This chain links TRBV9 with TRBJ2-2, with TRBD2 matching 10 bases. CDR3 nucleotide sequence: TGTGCCAGCAGCGTACCAGCGGGGGGGACGAACACCGGGGAGCTGTTTTTT. Translated: CASSVPAGGTNTGELFF.